In this sample, the clone carrying this T cell receptor beta chain turned up a few times. Its antigen is as yet unknown. These data come from a study of identical twins. Points from the study as a whole: Because invariant MAIT and iNKT cells could be present, zero-insertion analyses could be partly confounded. The more abundant beta clonotypes in cord blood had fewer insertions, and memory repertoires did not show this.

Template switching (which added a universal primer site) was used, and cDNA carried unique molecular identifiers. TCRdb used MiXCR to reprocess the 5' RACE reads, holding one entry per CDR3 protein. The table includes roughly 1.6 million distinct CDR3 sequences, about 32% detected once. Healthy Caucasians were all of the donors. This CDR3 spans 12 amino acids. The V segment lost 7 bases and the J segment 3 bases; nucleotides outside the gene matches: 2. Germline V gives CDR1 KGHSY, CDR2 FQNENV. The V call is TRBV16, the J call TRBJ2-5, with 7 bases aligning to TRBD1. The sequence derives from a newborn girl in good health. The specimen sequenced was cord blood. CDR3 nucleotides: TGTGCCAGCACCACAGGGGAAGAGACCCAGTACTTC. Protein product: CASTTGEETQYF.